A single sample is the source of the 24 T cell receptor beta chains below, sequenced in a study of cytomegalovirus exposure and HLA in healthy donors (dated 2017 in TCRdb). The protocol used for the library was the immunoSEQ multiplex PCR assay. Sourced from immuneACCESS, this table was stored by TCRdb with only in-frame sequences that have V and J called. A share of the clones is absent; for the studies checked, an unresolved V gene accounts for under half, and the remainder has no known explanation. Counted in this sample were more than 200,000 clones; about 90% of them appeared once. Clones ranked in the top ten supply around 3.1% of the sample. Sequencing input: PBMCs. These receptors were collected from a woman between 25 and 40 years old in good health and CMV-seronegative.

In its sample, this clone was seen once. J is TRBJ2-1 and V is TRBV30; 7 bases are a match to TRBD2. The J segment lost 7 bases and the V segment lost 3 bases, leaving 6 bases of the junction unmatched. CDR1 GTSNPN and CDR2 SVGIG come from the germline V gene (reference sequence). The CDR3 totals 13 residues. The chain's CDR3 is CAWRSGTGNEQFF. The CDR3 DNA follows: TGTGCCTGGAGAAGCGGGACGGGAAATGAGCAGTTCTTC.

The chain uses TRBV20-1 and TRBJ2-2; D may be TRBD1 (5 bases). Germline CDR1 reads DFQATT; CDR2 reads SNEGSKA (reference sequence). The CDR3 runs to 11 residues. Trimming stripped 0 bases from V and 15 bases from J, with 11 bases between. CDR3 sequence (DNA): TGCAGTGCTAGAGATTTGGGGCAGGTGTTTTTT. Encoded protein: CSARDLGQVFF.

The chain combines TRBV7-8 with TRBJ1-5; no definite D call. V was cut by 2 bases and J by 6 bases, with 5 bases left in between. The CDR3 covers 12 residues. Germline lookup yields CDR1 SGHVS and CDR2 FQNEAQ. CDR3 nucleotides: TGTGCCAGCAGCTTACCGACTCAGCCCCAGCATTTT. Translating it yields CASSLPTQPQHF.

This chain links TRBV6-6 with TRBJ2-2; D is possibly TRBD1 (5 bases). The V and J ends lost 8 bases and 6 bases respectively, with 10 bases between them. This CDR3 is built from 12 residues. The germline CDR1 and CDR2 sequences are MNHNY and SVGAGI (reference sequence). CDR3 sequence: CASGRVSGELFF. For the CDR3, the DNA is TGTGCCAGCGGCAGGGTTTCCGGGGAGCTGTTTTTT.

This chain joins TRBV10-3 and TRBJ2-3, with a possible D match to TRBD1 (7 bases). Germline V lookup: CDR1 ENHRY, CDR2 SYGVKD. This CDR3 has 15 residues. Trimming removed 2 bases at V and 1 base at J, with 10 bases between. For the CDR3, the DNA is TGTGCCATCAGTGAGGGGGGGACAGGCACAGATACGCAGTATTTT. It is translated as CAISEGGTGTDTQYF.

CDR3 sequence reads: CASSFETGPYEQYF. CDR3 DNA sequence: TGTGCCAGCAGCTTCGAAACAGGGCCCTACGAGCAGTACTTC. This rearrangement joins TRBV6-5 to TRBJ2-7, with D possibly matching TRBD1 (6 bases). Germline CDR1 reads MNHEY; CDR2 reads SVGAGI. V was clipped by 6 bases and J by 2 bases, with 14 bases between them. The CDR3 runs 14 residues.

The chain has TRBV29-1 and TRBJ1-3; D not certain. The V gene's germline CDR1 is SQVTM and CDR2 ANQGSEA. This CDR3 region has 13 residues. V lost 5 bases to trimming and J lost 0 bases, with 8 bases between them. CDR3 loop: CSVISSSGNTIYF. The DNA of the CDR3 is TGCAGCGTTATCTCCAGCTCTGGAAACACCATATATTTT.

V usage is TRBV11-2 and J usage is TRBJ2-5; 10 bases are shared with TRBD1. Germline CDR1 is SGHAT and CDR2 is FQNNGV. The CDR3 is made up of 15 amino acids. V dropped 5 bases and J dropped 2; count of bases not matched to a gene: 5. CDR3 region: CASSPGQGVQETQYF. The CDR3 nucleotides are TGTGCCAGCAGCCCAGGACAGGGGGTTCAAGAGACCCAGTACTTC.

V and J are TRBV5-1 and TRBJ2-3, with 11 bases that match TRBD2. Germline loops: CDR1 SGHRS, CDR2 YFSETQ. V shed 0 bases and J 2 bases; nucleotides not matched to a gene: 2. The length of the CDR3 is 16 residues. The CDR3 region has the DNA TGCGCCAGCAGCTTGGGACTAGCGGGATACACAGATACGCAGTATTTT. Its protein is CASSLGLAGYTDTQYF.

The chain uses TRBV2 and TRBJ2-3; unclear D gene. The germline V gene encodes CDR1 SNHLY and CDR2 FYNNEI. The V end lost 0 bases, the J end lost 0 bases, and 13 bases lay between the germline ends. CDR3 length: 17 residues. CDR3 region: CASSEARNLPSTDTQYF. CDR3 nucleotide sequence: TGTGCCAGCAGTGAAGCGCGGAATCTACCTAGCACAGATACGCAGTATTTT. Looking up the rest from reference TRBV2 and TRBJ2-3 gives the full variable domain: EPEVTQTPSHQVTQMGQEVILRCVPISNHLYFYWYRQILGQKVEFLVSFYNNEISEKSEIFDDQFSVERPDGSNFTLKIRSTKLEDSAMYFCASSEARNLPSTDTQYFGPGTRLTVL.

The chain couples TRBV19 to TRBJ2-5, with TRBD1 identical over 12 bases. The germline V gene has CDR1 LNHDA and CDR2 SQIVND (reference sequence). Trimming removed 4 bases from V and 5 bases from J; junction bases left unmatched: 8. The CDR3 covers 16 residues. CDR3 in amino acids: CASSTRDRGLGETQYF. CDR3 sequence (DNA): TGTGCCAGTAGTACGAGGGACAGGGGGCTCGGGGAGACCCAGTACTTC.

CDR3: CSVDTGGSTDTQYF. The CDR3, as DNA: TGCAGCGTTGACACGGGAGGCTCCACAGATACGCAGTATTTT. The rearrangement joins TRBV29-1 to TRBJ2-3, with 7 positions matching TRBD2. Germline V CDR1 and CDR2: SQVTM, ANQGSEA. The CDR3 spans 14 residues. V gave up 3 bases and J gave up 2 bases; unmatched junction bases: 5.

The rearrangement uses TRBV28 and TRBJ2-1; D unclear. The germline V gene has CDR1 MDHEN and CDR2 SYDVKM. V dropped 1 base and J dropped 10 bases, with 5 bases sitting between them. The CDR3 is 11 amino acids. Here the CDR3 reads CASSLFEEQFF. CDR3 nucleotide sequence: TGTGCCAGCAGTTTATTTGAGGAGCAGTTCTTC.

The V and J genes are TRBV9 and TRBJ2-5; 11 positions agree with TRBD2. The CDR3 runs to 15 residues. The V gene's germline CDR1 is SGDLS and CDR2 YYNGEE. V was clipped by 0 bases and J by 9 bases; unmatched bases: 7. The CDR3 region has the DNA TGTGCCAGCAGCGTAGGGTTAGCGGGAGGGCCCCCCCAGTACTTC. It yields the protein CASSVGLAGGPPQYF.

CDR3: CASSLAHRNSAYNEQFF. The CDR3 region has the DNA TGTGCCAGCAGCTTAGCCCACAGGAATAGCGCCTACAATGAGCAGTTCTTC. This chain joins TRBV11-2 and TRBJ2-1; D is possibly TRBD1 or TRBD2 (5 bases each). This CDR3 is built from 17 residues. The V and J ends lost 1 base and 2 bases respectively, with 15 bases between them. Germline values: CDR1 SGHAT, CDR2 FQNNGV.

The chain is built from TRBV29-1 and TRBJ2-7; possible D gene TRBD2, 6 bases. Deletions cut 3 bases from V and 3 bases from J, with 9 bases between. This CDR3 has 12 amino acids. The germline CDR1 and CDR2 sequences are SQVTM and ANQGSEA. The CDR3 here is CSVDIGSYEQYF. CDR3 sequence (DNA): TGCAGCGTTGATATCGGGAGCTACGAGCAGTACTTC.

The chain links TRBV2 to TRBJ1-2; no definite D call. V lost 7 bases and J lost 7, with 7 bases in between. The CDR3 has 10 amino acids. The V gene's germline CDR1 is SNHLY and CDR2 FYNNEI. The CDR3 loop is CASTDLGYTF. CDR3 coding DNA: TGTGCCAGCACTGACCTTGGCTACACCTTC.

The rearrangement joins TRBV9 to TRBJ2-1, with D unresolved. Germline CDR1 SGDLS, CDR2 YYNGEE. V lost 0 bases to trimming and J lost 7 bases, with 8 bases between them. The CDR3 consists of 13 residues. In nucleotides, the CDR3 is TGTGCCAGCAGCGTAGCTCTGGGGAATGAGCAGTTCTTC. Its protein product is CASSVALGNEQFF.

This clone was observed a single time. This chain connects TRBV7-2 to TRBJ2-7; TRBD2 matches at 11 bases. V trimming: 1 base; J trimming: 5 bases; junction bases outside the gene matches: 13. The CDR3 is 18 amino acids. Germline CDR1 and CDR2: SGHTA and FQGNSA. CDR3 nucleotide sequence: TGTGCCAGCAGCTTAGTCCTGACGTCTAGCGGGAGGACCCACGAGCAGTACTTC. Translated: CASSLVLTSSGRTHEQYF.

The chain has TRBV9 and TRBJ2-6; D gene unclear. The germline gives CDR1 SGDLS, CDR2 YYNGEE. Trimming removed 4 bases from V and 1 base from J, with 6 bases in between. This CDR3 is built from 14 residues. The CDR3 region is CASSPQSGANVLTF. DNA of the CDR3: TGTGCCAGCAGCCCCCAATCTGGGGCCAACGTCCTGACTTTC. The full variable domain, in which reference TRBV9 and TRBJ2-6 provide the parts outside the CDR3, is DSGVTQTPKHLITATGQRVTLRCSPRSGDLSVYWYQQSLDQGLQFLIQYYNGEERAKGNILERFSAQQFPDLHSELNLSSLELGDSALYFCASSPQSGANVLTFGAGSRLTVL.

This rearrangement joins TRBV7-2 to TRBJ2-2; D unclear. V lost 5 bases and J 6 bases, leaving 13 bases between the germline ends. The CDR3 has 14 residues. Germline CDR1 reads SGHTA; CDR2 reads FQGNSA. CDR3 amino acids: CASSQQRVAGELFF. The CDR3 DNA reads TGTGCCAGCAGCCAACAAAGGGTGGCCGGGGAGCTGTTTTTT.

The gene calls are TRBV6-1 and TRBJ2-3, with D perhaps TRBD1 (5 bases). The CDR3 is made up of 16 amino acids. CDR1 is MNHNS and CDR2 is SASEGT in the germline V gene. The V end lost 2 bases, the J end lost 2 bases, and 14 bases lay between the germline ends. The CDR3 coding sequence is TGTGCCAGCAGTGAACGTGCAGGGAACCCCACAGATACGCAGTATTTT. This gives the protein CASSERAGNPTDTQYF.

This chain connects TRBV7-9 to TRBJ1-2; 7 nucleotides match TRBD1. The CDR3 is 12 amino acids. Germline V CDR1 and CDR2: SEHNR, FQNEAQ (reference sequence). V lost 5 bases to trimming and J lost 8 bases; unmatched junction nucleotides: 5. Here the CDR3 DNA reads TGTGCCAGCAGCCACGACAGGGAGGGCTACACCTTC. Residues: CASSHDREGYTF. Looking up the rest from reference TRBV7-9 and TRBJ1-2 gives the full variable domain: DTGVSQNPRHKITKRGQNVTFRCDPISEHNRLYWYRQTLGQGPEFLTYFQNEAQLEKSRLLSDRFSAERPKGSFSTLEIQRTEQGDSAMYLCASSHDREGYTFGSGTRLTVV.

The chain's CDR3 is CASSQGTSGRTYNEQFF. The CDR3 coding sequence is TGCGCCAGCAGCCAAGGTACTAGCGGGAGGACCTACAATGAGCAGTTCTTC. The J gene is TRBJ2-1, the V gene TRBV4-3, with 12 positions matching TRBD2. V gave up 1 base and J gave up 2 bases; unmatched junction bases: 3. Germline V gene lookup returns CDR1 LGHNA and CDR2 YSLEER. The length of the CDR3 is 17 residues.